Presented here are 27 T cell receptor beta chains from one specimen sequenced in a study of vaccination effects on CD4 cells after COVID-19. Profiling relied on immunoSEQ multiplex PCR, and the TCRdb table lists in-frame clones only, not all of them. The sample shows some 69,000 clones, about four fifths of them seen only once. Viral peptide pools were used in the ViraFEST assay to expand antigen-specific CD4+ T cells, and sequencing came afterward. CD4+ T cells were isolated after around 9 days of culture. Neither prior SARS-CoV-2 infection nor positive nucleocapsid antibodies were present in the vaccine recipients. No antigen has been identified for these receptors. Sequencing was performed on CD4+ T cells from PBMCs cultured with HCoV-NL63 spike peptides, taken before COVID-19 vaccination. These receptors were taken from a human donor who received a COVID-19 vaccine.

The chain is built from TRBV10-2 and TRBJ1-1; TRBD1 is a possible D gene (5 bases). This CDR3 is built from 15 residues. Germline loops: CDR1 WSHSY, CDR2 SAAADI. Trimming removed 4 bases from V and 0 bases from J, with 12 bases in between. DNA of the CDR3: TGCGCCAGCAGTGCTTGGCAGGGATTGAACACTGAAGCTTTCTTT. It encodes CASSAWQGLNTEAFF.

The V call is TRBV6-5, the J call TRBJ2-1; the D is unclear. This CDR3 is 14 amino acids long. Germline lookup yields CDR1 MNHEY and CDR2 SVGAGI. V was pared by 6 bases and J by 8 bases, with 17 bases between. The CDR3 DNA reads TGTGCCAGCAGCGTTAATAAGTTAGGGTATGAGCAGTTCTTC. The encoded protein is CASSVNKLGYEQFF.

The count of this clone is one. The CDR3 loop reads CASSEAWTGAYV. Written as DNA, the CDR3 is TGTGCCAGCAGTGAAGCGTGGACAGGGGCTTACGTC. The chain links TRBV2 to TRBJ2-7, with TRBD1 identical over 9 bases. CDR3 size: 12 residues. Trimming at V came to 0 bases and at J to 13 bases, leaving 4 bases not matched to a gene. Germline V CDR1 and CDR2: SNHLY, FYNNEI.

V is TRBV2 and J is TRBJ1-6; D may be TRBD1 (5 bases). The V gene lost 3 bases and the J gene lost 10 bases, with 16 bases spanning the gap. This CDR3 comprises 15 residues. CDR1 is SNHLY, CDR2 FYNNEI, per germline. The CDR3 nucleotides are TGTGCCAGCAGTGATTTGGGACTCAAAAACTCACCCCTCCACTTT. Translated, it gives CASSDLGLKNSPLHF.

The chain joins TRBV30 to TRBJ1-3; no clear D. Trimming removed 2 bases from V and 4 bases from J, with 3 bases in between. CDR1 GTSNPN and CDR2 SVGIG come from the germline V gene (reference sequence). This CDR3 has 11 amino acids. The CDR3 protein is CAWSKGNTIYF. The CDR3 DNA sequence: TGTGCCTGGAGTAAAGGAAACACCATATATTTT.

This clone has just one count. The chain couples TRBV19 to TRBJ1-1; D gene ambiguous. V lost 7 bases, J lost 4 bases, and 13 bases lay in between. CDR1 LNHDA and CDR2 SQIVND come from the germline V gene (reference sequence). CDR3 length: 13 residues. CDR3: CASNKNWGTEAFF. For the CDR3, the DNA is TGTGCCAGTAACAAAAACTGGGGCACTGAAGCTTTCTTT.

This clone was observed a handful of times. CDR3 nucleotides: TGTGCCAGCATAGACAGGGAGGAGAACACTGAAGCTTTCTTT. As protein: CASIDREENTEAFF. V and J are TRBV2 and TRBJ1-1; 7 positions match TRBD1. CDR3 size: 14 residues. From germline, CDR1 is SNHLY and CDR2 FYNNEI. Trimming at V came to 7 bases and at J to 1 base, leaving 6 bases not matched to a gene.

Here the CDR3 DNA reads TGTGCCAGTAGTATAGTTTTCGGGACAGGGAGAGATACGCAGTATTTT. It translates to CASSIVFGTGRDTQYF. The chain carries TRBV19 and TRBJ2-3; TRBD1 agrees at 9 bases. CDR1 is LNHDA, CDR2 SQIVND, per germline (reference sequence). V shed 1 base, J shed 5 bases, and the junction held 7 bases outside the gene matches. This CDR3 comprises 16 residues.

This chain connects TRBV28 to TRBJ1-1, with 10 bases lining up with TRBD1. After removal of 7 bases from V and 4 bases from J, the junction contained 6 bases not matched to a gene. Germline V gene data show CDR1 as MDHEN and CDR2 as SYDVKM. CDR3 length: 14 amino acids. The CDR3 bases are TGTGCCAGCATTTCACGGACAGGGGGCACTGAAGCTTTCTTT. Residues: CASISRTGGTEAFF.

There are a few counts of this clone. V usage is TRBV19 and J usage is TRBJ1-6, with D tentatively TRBD1 (5 bases). Deletions cut 3 bases from V and 8 bases from J, with 17 bases between. The germline V gene encodes CDR1 LNHDA and CDR2 SQIVND (reference sequence). The CDR3 spans 16 residues. The CDR3 region is CASSIMMAGQDSPLHF. CDR3 in DNA: TGTGCCAGTAGTATTATGATGGCAGGGCAGGATTCACCCCTCCACTTT.

This clone turned up a few times. The V call is TRBV6-6, the J call TRBJ1-6, with D possibly matching TRBD1 (5 bases). CDR1 MNHNY and CDR2 SVGAGI come from the germline V gene (reference sequence). V dropped 0 bases and J dropped 8 bases, with 11 bases sitting between them. CDR3 length: 15 amino acids. The CDR3 loop is CASSYSLRADSPLHF. The CDR3 DNA is TGTGCCAGCAGTTACTCACTCAGGGCTGATTCACCCCTCCACTTT.

The V gene is TRBV7-9, the J gene TRBJ1-1; weak D call: TRBD1 (6 bases). V lost 1 base and J lost 8, with 17 bases in between. There are 15 residues in the CDR3. CDR1 is SEHNR and CDR2 is FQNEAQ in the germline V gene (reference sequence). In nucleotides, the CDR3 is TGTGCCAGCAGCTTAGGGGGGGCAGGAGAGGACGAAGCTTTCTTT. Amino acids: CASSLGGAGEDEAFF.

This clone appeared a few times. V gene TRBV13 combines with J gene TRBJ1-4; TRBD1 might be the D (5 bases). This CDR3 has 17 amino acids. Trimming left V 0 bases short and J 11 bases short, with 22 bases between. Looked up from germline, CDR1 is PRHDT and CDR2 is FYEKMQ (reference sequence). The CDR3 reads CASSLGRPGLLLGKLFF. CDR3 coding DNA: TGTGCCAGCAGCTTAGGGCGGCCGGGACTCCTTTTGGGGAAACTGTTTTTT.

The chain has TRBV5-6 and TRBJ2-3, with 8 bases fitting TRBD1. The CDR3 is made up of 14 amino acids. V lost 1 base and J lost 7; bases outside the gene matches: 5. The germline gives CDR1 SGHDT, CDR2 YYEEEE. CDR3 region: CASSLRTGMNTQYF. DNA of the CDR3: TGTGCCAGCAGCTTGAGGACAGGGATGAATACGCAGTATTTT.

The chain is built from TRBV29-1 and TRBJ1-2; D is unclear. The CDR3 spans 11 residues. CDR1 and CDR2 (germline): SQVTM, ANQGSEA. The CDR3 loop is CSTNFNYGYTF. As DNA, the CDR3 is TGCAGTACAAATTTTAACTATGGCTACACCTTC. The full variable domain, its missing parts supplied by reference TRBV29-1 and TRBJ1-2, is SAVISQKPSRDICQRGTSLTIQCQVDSQVTMMFWYRQQPGQSLTLIATANQGSEATYESGFVIDKFPISRPNLTFSTLTVSNMSPEDSSIYLCSTNFNYGYTFGSGTRLTVV.

The J gene is TRBJ1-2, the V gene TRBV19; D remains ambiguous. This CDR3 has 13 residues. Germline V CDR1 and CDR2: LNHDA, SQIVND (reference sequence). Trimming pared 3 bases from V and 7 bases from J, leaving 12 bases between. The chain's CDR3 is CASSIESFGGYTF. CDR3 coding DNA: TGTGCCAGTAGTATTGAGTCATTCGGTGGCTACACCTTC.

The chain carries TRBV19 and TRBJ1-5; the match to TRBD1 covers 8 bases. V gave up 5 bases and J gave up 6 bases; unmatched junction bases: 6. The V gene's germline CDR1 is LNHDA and CDR2 SQIVND (reference sequence). This CDR3 is 14 amino acids long. The chain's CDR3 is CASSVTGAGQPQHF. CDR3 coding DNA: TGTGCCAGTAGTGTGACAGGGGCGGGTCAGCCCCAGCATTTT.

The chain couples TRBV5-1 to TRBJ1-1; D uncertain. The CDR3 extends over 14 amino acids. The V gene lost 4 bases and the J gene lost 4 bases, with 14 bases spanning the gap. CDR1 is SGHRS and CDR2 is YFSETQ in the germline V gene. The CDR3 DNA sequence: TGCGCCAGCAGCCCGGTTAAAGACGCCACTGAAGCTTTCTTT. It specifies CASSPVKDATEAFF.

This chain connects TRBV5-1 to TRBJ2-6; no definite D call. V was cut by 1 base and J by 0 bases, with 11 bases left in between. The germline V gene has CDR1 SGHRS and CDR2 YFSETQ. The CDR3 contains 17 residues. The CDR3 loop is CASSLSGRSSGANVLTF. The CDR3 coding sequence is TGCGCCAGCAGCTTGAGTGGACGGAGCTCTGGGGCCAACGTCCTGACTTTC.

CDR3 nucleotides: TGTGCCAGCAGCCACGCCAGGGAGGCCCAGCCCCAGCATTTT. Residues: CASSHAREAQPQHF. This rearrangement joins TRBV3-1 (or the pseudogene TRBV3-2) to TRBJ1-5; tentatively, D is TRBD1 (5 bases). CDR1 and CDR2 (germline): LGHDT, YNNKEL (reference sequence). This CDR3 spans 14 amino acids. V was cut by 3 bases and J by 7 bases, with 13 bases left in between.

The V gene is TRBV24-1, the J gene TRBJ2-1; D gene unclear. V was trimmed by 5 bases and J by 11 bases, leaving 12 bases between them. The germline gives CDR1 KGHDR, CDR2 SFDVKD. This CDR3 is 12 amino acids long. Here the CDR3 reads CATSVSDSKQFF. CDR3 DNA: TGTGCCACCAGTGTATCCGATTCCAAGCAGTTCTTC.

Here the CDR3 DNA reads TGTGCCAGCAGACCCGGGACTAGTCGTGGTGAGCAGTTCTTC. Residues: CASRPGTSRGEQFF. V gene TRBV7-2 combines with J gene TRBJ2-1, with 8 bases that match TRBD2. The CDR3 is 14 residues long. V was clipped by 6 bases and J by 9 bases; unmatched bases: 10. Germline assignment: CDR1 SGHTA and CDR2 FQGNSA.

This clone was seen a single time. This sequence joins TRBV9 and TRBJ2-5; tentative D call: TRBD2 (7 bases). CDR3 length: 14 amino acids. Germline V CDR1 and CDR2: SGDLS, YYNGEE. Deletions cut 2 bases from V and 1 base from J, with 9 bases between. CDR3 loop: CASSVGGPQETQYF. In DNA, the CDR3 is TGTGCCAGCAGCGTGGGGGGGCCCCAAGAGACCCAGTACTTC.

This clone was recorded a few times. This chain joins TRBV4-2 and TRBJ2-2; D perhaps matches TRBD1 (7 bases). Germline V lookup: CDR1 LGHNA, CDR2 YNFKEQ. The V end was cut by 4 bases, the J end by 6 bases, with 15 bases between. This CDR3 contains 15 residues. DNA of the CDR3: TGTGCCAGCAGCCGCGAACCAGGGGGGTCCGGGGAGCTGTTTTTT. Protein: CASSREPGGSGELFF.

This clone was counted a few times. The chain recombines TRBV6-1 with TRBJ2-3, with D perhaps being TRBD1 or TRBD2 (5 bases each). The CDR3 contains 16 residues. With 0 bases removed from V and 1 base from J, the gap between germline ends came to 11 bases. CDR1 is MNHNS and CDR2 is SASEGT in the germline V gene. The CDR3: CASSEAWQGGTDTQYF. The CDR3 coding sequence is TGTGCCAGCAGTGAAGCATGGCAGGGAGGCACAGATACGCAGTATTTT.

V is TRBV24-1 and J is TRBJ1-2, with 10 nucleotides matching TRBD1. Germline loops: CDR1 KGHDR, CDR2 SFDVKD. CDR3 size: 14 residues. The V and J ends lost 4 bases and 8 bases, in that order; junction bases with no gene match: 6. The CDR3 reads CATSDRGQGNGYTF. CDR3 coding DNA: TGTGCCACCAGTGACCGGGGACAGGGGAACGGCTACACCTTC.

The chain has TRBV5-1 and TRBJ2-3; D may be TRBD2 (7 bases). V was trimmed by 4 bases and J by 0 bases, leaving 12 bases between them. Germline CDR1 reads SGHRS; CDR2 reads YFSETQ. The CDR3 sequence is 15 residues long. CDR3 bases: TGCGCCAGCAGCGGGGCGGGGGCAAGCACAGATACGCAGTATTTT. Translating gives CASSGAGASTDTQYF.